What follows are 11 T cell receptor beta chains derived from one specimen sequenced in a study of T-cell reconstitution after alpha-beta-depleted transplantation in children. Unique molecular identifiers were incorporated into the prepared TCRbeta library. TCRdb re-derived calls from the PCR reads in MiXCR, one entry per CDR3 protein. The data show hundreds of thousands of distinct CDR3 sequences, with 15% to 20% seen just once and under 30% held by the top ten. Sample: PBMCs, mostly from graft donor cells, taken 360 days after TCRalphabeta/CD19-depleted stem cell transplant. These receptors were obtained from a boy under two years old who had a stem cell transplant for Wiskott-Aldrich syndrome, so the T cells may come from the graft donor.

The V and J genes are TRBV19 and TRBJ2-5; no reliable D call. Trimming took 1 base from V and 2 from J, leaving 5 bases between them. Germline CDR1 and CDR2: LNHDA and SQIVND (reference sequence). The CDR3 has 13 residues. CDR3 in DNA: TGTGCCAGTAGTATAGGGCTTCAAGAGACCCAGTACTTC. Its translation: CASSIGLQETQYF.

This clonotype came up a few times. The CDR3 spells CASRLTGSYEQYF. The CDR3 bases are TGTGCCAGCAGATTGACAGGGTCCTACGAGCAGTACTTC. The gene calls are TRBV25-1 and TRBJ2-7, with 7 bases aligning to TRBD1. V dropped 6 bases and J dropped 1; count of bases not matched to a gene: 3. The CDR3 contains 13 residues. Germline V CDR1 and CDR2: MGHDK, SYGVNS.

This clonotype was seen only a few times. The chain joins TRBV7-2 to TRBJ1-1; D not resolved. Trimming left V 0 bases short and J 5 bases short, with 10 bases between. Germline V gene data show CDR1 as SGHTA and CDR2 as FQGNSA. The CDR3 has 14 amino acids. The CDR3 DNA follows: TGTGCCAGCAGCTTAGCTGCGGGGAGGACTGAAGCTTTCTTT. Amino acids: CASSLAAGRTEAFF.

This clonotype turned up a few times. The chain joins TRBV20-1 to TRBJ2-5, with D unclear. Trimming took 3 bases from V and 5 from J, leaving 13 bases between them. This CDR3 region has 13 residues. CDR1 and CDR2 from the germline V gene are DFQATT and SNEGSKA (reference sequence). CDR3 amino acids: CSARLSGLETQYF. CDR3 DNA: TGCAGTGCTAGGCTGAGTGGATTGGAGACCCAGTACTTC.

The V and J genes are TRBV29-1 and TRBJ2-1; D is perhaps TRBD2 (6 bases). This CDR3 contains 14 residues. V was shortened by 1 base and J by 9 bases, with 16 bases between the two germline ends. In germline, CDR1 is SQVTM, CDR2 ANQGSEA. This CDR3 reads CSVEGLLREVEQFF. The CDR3 DNA sequence: TGCAGCGTTGAAGGGTTACTAAGGGAGGTTGAGCAGTTCTTC.

This clonotype was observed many times. The rearrangement links TRBV18 to TRBJ2-3; D call uncertain. Germline loops: CDR1 KGHSH, CDR2 LQKENI. The CDR3 covers 14 residues. Between the trimmed V and J ends, which lost 5 bases and 0 bases, there was a span of 9 bases. The DNA of the CDR3 is TGTGCCAGCTCATCGACACATAGCACAGATACGCAGTATTTT. This sequence encodes CASSSTHSTDTQYF.

V and J are TRBV20-1 and TRBJ2-5; TRBD2 is a possible D gene (6 bases). This CDR3 region has 16 residues. The V gene lost 1 base and the J gene lost 1 base, with 16 bases spanning the gap. From germline, CDR1 is DFQATT and CDR2 SNEGSKA (reference sequence). The CDR3 protein is CSARGGELYPQETQYF. Here the CDR3 DNA reads TGCAGTGCTAGAGGGGGGGAACTTTACCCCCAAGAGACCCAGTACTTC.

CDR3: CASSPSFTLFTGDGNEQFF. In nucleotides, the CDR3 is TGTGCCAGCTCGCCTAGCTTCACGCTATTCACGGGAGATGGGAATGAGCAGTTCTTC. V usage is TRBV18 and J usage is TRBJ2-1; D might be TRBD2 (6 bases). The germline V gene has CDR1 KGHSH and CDR2 LQKENI. V shed 6 bases and J shed 7 bases, with 31 bases lying between them. This CDR3 contains 19 residues. Full variable domain (missing parts from reference TRBV18 and TRBJ2-1): NAGVMQNPRHLVRRRGQEARLRCSPMKGHSHVYWYRQLPEEGLKFMVYLQKENIIDESGMPKERFSAEFPKEGPSILRIQQVVRGDSAAYFCASSPSFTLFTGDGNEQFFGPGTRLTVL.

The rearrangement joins TRBV5-1 to TRBJ2-3; D might be TRBD1 (6 bases). CDR1 and CDR2 from the germline V gene are SGHRS and YFSETQ. CDR3 size: 15 residues. Trimming stripped 4 bases from V and 1 base from J, with 13 bases between. DNA of the CDR3: TGCGCCAGCAGCCGACAGGTTCCCGGCACAGATACGCAGTATTTT. It specifies CASSRQVPGTDTQYF.

CDR3 nucleotide sequence: TGTGCCAGCAGTTTCTGGGGTTTGTCCTCACCCCTCCACTTT. It translates to CASSFWGLSSPLHF. The rearrangement links TRBV12-3 or TRBV12-4 to TRBJ1-6; no firm D call. V lost 3 bases and J lost 10, with 13 bases in between. This CDR3 is 14 amino acids long.

The rearrangement uses TRBV27 and TRBJ2-7, with 9 bases identical to TRBD1. With V trimmed by 3 bases and J by 3 bases, 6 bases remained unmatched. The CDR3 totals 15 residues. Germline loops: CDR1 MNHEY, CDR2 SMNVEV (reference sequence). For the CDR3, the DNA is TGTGCCAGCAGTTTTGGTACAGGGGGCCACTACGAGCAGTACTTC. This gives the protein CASSFGTGGHYEQYF.